This TCR beta chain derives from a study of Ad26.COV2.S vaccination and SARS-CoV-2 variants. Regarding the study as a whole: Comparability of non-spike TCR breadth was observed across vaccine and placebo recipients.

Sample treatment: some 20 received Ad26.COV2.S at low or high dose, single or two shots; 5 received placebo; per-sample allocation not given. The study sampled participants on day 63 after the first vaccine or placebo injection. Libraries were prepared by immunoSEQ multiplex PCR; TCRdb keeps only in-frame clonotypes and omits some of them. The profile shows about 380,000 clones, 83% of them singletons. For this clone: Its matching antigen is unknown.

The TCR comes from a person aged 18-60 years who received the Ad26.COV2.S COVID-19 vaccine or a placebo. The starting material was peripheral blood, obtained in a trial of Ad26.COV2.S vaccine versus placebo.

The CDR3 reads CASSYKGIAEAFF. The CDR3 DNA is TGTGCCAGCAGTTATAAGGGTATAGCTGAAGCTTTCTTT. The V call is TRBV6-2 or TRBV6-3, the J call TRBJ1-1; D gene ambiguous. The CDR3 loop spans 13 amino acids. In germline, CDR1 is MNHEY, CDR2 SVGEGT. Trimming took off 3 bases at V and 6 bases at J, with 11 bases between the two ends.